What follows are 32 T cell receptor beta chains derived from one specimen sequenced in a study of technical replicates of blood from several donors. Libraries were prepared by immunoSEQ multiplex PCR; TCRdb keeps only in-frame clonotypes and omits some of them. Among 75,000 to 100,000 clones listed, approximately 94% were seen once. Sequenced: T cells isolated from PBMCs. Receptor source: a human donor in good health.

This clone appeared a single time. The chain carries TRBV10-3 and TRBJ2-1; TRBD2 matches at 13 bases. V shed 7 bases, J shed 9 bases, and the junction held 6 bases outside the gene matches. This CDR3 spans 14 amino acids. CDR1 ENHRY and CDR2 SYGVKD come from the germline V gene. The CDR3 spells CAIKPGLAGFEQFF. DNA of the CDR3: TGTGCCATCAAACCGGGACTAGCGGGATTTGAGCAGTTCTTC.

The chain links TRBV19 to TRBJ2-7, with 7 bases identical to TRBD1. The germline V gene encodes CDR1 LNHDA and CDR2 SQIVND (reference sequence). This CDR3 comprises 13 residues. Trimming cost V 9 bases and J 1 base; bases outside gene matches: 6. This CDR3 reads CASAQGNSYEQYF. As DNA, the CDR3 is TGTGCCAGCGCACAGGGGAATTCCTACGAGCAGTACTTC.

CDR3 residues: CASSIRDVGGYGYTF. CDR3 nucleotide sequence: TGTGCCAGTAGTATCAGGGACGTCGGGGGCTATGGCTACACCTTC. The chain employs TRBV19 and TRBJ1-2, with D maybe TRBD1 (5 bases). CDR1 is LNHDA and CDR2 is SQIVND in the germline V gene (reference sequence). Trimming removed 3 bases from V and 4 bases from J, with 15 bases in between. The CDR3 sequence is 15 residues long.

The V gene is TRBV7-8, the J gene TRBJ2-5; D is unresolved. The CDR3 runs 14 residues. Trimming cost V 5 bases and J 1 base, with 11 bases left between them. Germline CDR1 reads SGHVS; CDR2 reads FQNEAQ. CDR3: CASSLRLAQETQYF. CDR3 DNA: TGTGCCAGCAGCCTGAGACTGGCCCAAGAGACCCAGTACTTC.

DNA of the CDR3: TGTGCCAGCAGCTTGAGCCTAGCGGGAGTAATCTACAATGAGCAGTTCTTC. It is translated as CASSLSLAGVIYNEQFF. The rearrangement joins TRBV5-4 to TRBJ2-1; 10 nucleotides match TRBD2. The CDR3 is 17 amino acids. Germline CDR1 SGHNT, CDR2 YYREEE (reference sequence). With 1 base clipped from V and 3 bases from J, the junction kept 7 bases outside the gene matches.

This clone was observed a few times. V usage is TRBV7-9 and J usage is TRBJ1-1; D is ambiguous. Germline V gene sequence: CDR1 SEHNR, CDR2 FQNEAQ (reference sequence). The CDR3 loop spans 13 amino acids. Trimming cost V 3 bases and J 6 bases, with 11 bases left between them. CDR3 region: CASSLKWESEAFF. The CDR3 nucleotides read TGTGCCAGCAGCTTGAAATGGGAGTCTGAAGCTTTCTTT.

The CDR3 nucleotides read TGTGCCAGCAGTCACCCGGAGAGGGTTAATGAGCAGTTCTTC. This translates into CASSHPERVNEQFF. This chain links TRBV6-5 with TRBJ2-1; maybe TRBD2 (5 bases). The CDR3 consists of 14 residues. Trimming shortened V by 5 bases and J by 7 bases, and 15 bases separated the two germline ends. In germline, CDR1 is MNHEY, CDR2 SVGAGI.

The CDR3 is CASSKLAAGETQYF. The CDR3 nucleotides are TGTGCCAGCAGCAAACTAGCGGCTGGAGAGACCCAGTACTTC. This rearrangement joins TRBV7-8 to TRBJ2-5; the match to TRBD2 covers 8 bases. This CDR3 is built from 14 residues. J lost 4 bases, V lost 5 bases, and 6 bases had no gene match. From germline, CDR1 is SGHVS and CDR2 FQNEAQ.

The genes are TRBV2 and TRBJ1-3; 10 bases align to TRBD1. The CDR3 is 14 amino acids. CDR1 and CDR2 from the germline V gene are SNHLY and FYNNEI. Unmatched junction bases numbered 6, after V lost 10 bases and J lost 3 bases. CDR3 amino acids: CAKTGGKNGNTIYF. The CDR3 DNA sequence: TGTGCCAAGACAGGGGGCAAGAATGGAAACACCATATATTTT. The variable domain in full, with the rest retrieved from reference TRBV2 and TRBJ1-3, is EPEVTQTPSHQVTQMGQEVILRCVPISNHLYFYWYRQILGQKVEFLVSFYNNEISEKSEIFDDQFSVERPDGSNFTLKIRSTKLEDSAMYFCAKTGGKNGNTIYFGEGSWLTVV.

The chain couples TRBV7-2 to TRBJ2-7; D possibly corresponds to TRBD1 (5 bases). This CDR3 has 14 amino acids. Germline V gives CDR1 SGHTA, CDR2 FQGNSA. Trimming removed 5 bases at V and 1 base at J, with 12 bases between. For the CDR3, the DNA is TGTGCCAGCAGCCCCCAGACAGATTCCTACGAGCAGTACTTC. It translates to CASSPQTDSYEQYF.

A single count supports this clone. The chain recombines TRBV30 with TRBJ1-1, with D perhaps TRBD1 (6 bases). V was shortened by 3 bases and J by 0 bases, with 14 bases between the two germline ends. Looked up from germline, CDR1 is GTSNPN and CDR2 is SVGIG (reference sequence). The CDR3 loop spans 15 amino acids. The CDR3 here is CAWRVTGTVNTEAFF. Here the CDR3 DNA reads TGTGCCTGGAGGGTTACAGGGACGGTGAACACTGAAGCTTTCTTT.

The CDR3 DNA follows: TGTGCCAGCAGTAGAGGGTTTCATGGCTACACCTTC. As protein: CASSRGFHGYTF. The genes are TRBV28 and TRBJ1-2, with unresolved D. Germline values: CDR1 MDHEN, CDR2 SYDVKM. With 5 bases removed from V and 6 bases from J, the gap between germline ends came to 10 bases. The CDR3 runs 12 residues.

The chain couples TRBV7-9 to TRBJ2-3, with TRBD2 as a possible D gene (5 bases). The CDR3 extends over 15 amino acids. Germline V gene sequence: CDR1 SEHNR, CDR2 FQNEAQ (reference sequence). The germline V and J ends were trimmed by 3 bases and 4 bases, with 14 bases remaining between them. CDR3 in amino acids: CASSFMGVPPDTQYF. In nucleotides, the CDR3 is TGTGCCAGCAGCTTTATGGGAGTCCCCCCAGATACGCAGTATTTT. The variable domain in full, completed from reference TRBV7-9 and TRBJ2-3, reads DTGVSQNPRHKITKRGQNVTFRCDPISEHNRLYWYRQTLGQGPEFLTYFQNEAQLEKSRLLSDRFSAERPKGSFSTLEIQRTEQGDSAMYLCASSFMGVPPDTQYFGPGTRLTVL.

The chain uses TRBV19 and TRBJ1-2, with 10 bases fitting TRBD1. V gave up 5 bases and J gave up 6 bases; unmatched junction bases: 15. CDR3 length equals 17 residues. Germline loops: CDR1 LNHDA, CDR2 SQIVND (reference sequence). The DNA of the CDR3 is TGTGCCAGTAGTCTTGGGCCGGGACAGGGGTTTTTGGATGGCTACACCTTC. As protein: CASSLGPGQGFLDGYTF.

This sequence joins TRBV9 and TRBJ2-2; weak D call: TRBD2 (6 bases). The CDR3 sequence is 16 residues long. Trimming took off 4 bases at V and 4 bases at J, with 17 bases between the two ends. Germline V gene lookup returns CDR1 SGDLS and CDR2 YYNGEE. The CDR3 region is CASSPPPGLSTGELFF. The CDR3 bases are TGTGCCAGCAGCCCCCCCCCGGGACTTAGCACCGGGGAGCTGTTTTTT.

This clone was observed once. V is TRBV30 and J is TRBJ2-1; 14 bases match TRBD2. Germline V lookup: CDR1 GTSNPN, CDR2 SVGIG (reference sequence). The CDR3 is made up of 14 amino acids. The V segment lost 6 bases and the J segment 7 bases; nucleotides outside the gene matches: 5. CDR3 nucleotides: TGTGCCTGTATGACTAGCGGGAGGGGGAATGAGCAGTTCTTC. Its translation: CACMTSGRGNEQFF. The variable domain in full, completed from reference TRBV30 and TRBJ2-1, reads SQTIHQWPATLVQPVGSPLSLECTVEGTSNPNLYWYRQAAGRGLQLLFYSVGIGQISSEVPQNLSASRPQDRQFILSSKKLLLSDSGFYLCACMTSGRGNEQFFGPGTRLTVL.

The CDR3 sequence is CASSQGSQGTMVQPQHF. The CDR3 coding sequence is TGCGCCAGCAGTCAGGGCTCACAGGGGACGATGGTACAGCCCCAGCATTTT. The V call is TRBV23-1, the J call TRBJ1-5, with 7 positions matching TRBD1. TRBV23-1 is sorted into the ORF group, with uncertain function. This CDR3 spans 17 amino acids. The V gene end was trimmed by 3 bases and the J gene end by 7 bases; junction bases not matched to a gene: 15.

The J gene is TRBJ2-7, the V gene TRBV14; TRBD2 matches at 7 bases. V lost 1 base and J lost 2; bases outside the gene matches: 8. The CDR3 totals 16 residues. The germline gives CDR1 SGHDN, CDR2 FVKESK. The CDR3 reads CASSQGPSGLTYEQYF. As DNA, the CDR3 is TGTGCCAGCAGCCAAGGCCCTAGCGGACTAACCTACGAGCAGTACTTC.

CDR3 loop: CAIRQGAEQPQHF. CDR3 DNA: TGTGCCATCAGGCAGGGGGCAGAACAGCCCCAGCATTTT. The gene calls are TRBV10-3 and TRBJ1-5; 8 positions match TRBD1. The length of the CDR3 is 13 residues. J gave up 7 bases and V 6 bases, and 5 bases lay outside the gene matches. CDR1 is ENHRY, CDR2 SYGVKD, per germline.

The chain has TRBV19 and TRBJ1-3; 7 bases fit TRBD1. The V and J ends lost 8 bases and 0 bases, in that order; junction bases with no gene match: 7. The V gene's germline CDR1 is LNHDA and CDR2 SQIVND (reference sequence). CDR3 length equals 15 residues. The CDR3 sequence is CASELQGLSGNTIYF. The CDR3, as DNA: TGTGCCAGTGAATTACAGGGGCTCTCTGGAAACACCATATATTTT.

The gene calls are TRBV7-2 and TRBJ2-2, with 7 bases matching TRBD2. The CDR3 is 17 amino acids. The ends lost 3 bases at V and 0 bases at J; junction bases unmatched: 7. Germline lookup yields CDR1 SGHTA and CDR2 FQGNSA. As DNA, the CDR3 is TGTGCCAGCAGCTTCCTAGCGGAAAGCGCGAACACCGGGGAGCTGTTTTTT. Translated: CASSFLAESANTGELFF.

V is TRBV7-2 and J is TRBJ2-7, with 7 bases fitting TRBD2. This CDR3 is built from 14 residues. CDR1 and CDR2 from the germline V gene are SGHTA and FQGNSA. With 1 base clipped from V and 2 bases from J, the junction kept 2 bases outside the gene matches. The DNA of the CDR3 is TGTGCCAGCAGCTTAGTTGGACTAGCCTACGAGCAGTACTTC. It encodes CASSLVGLAYEQYF. Supplemented by reference TRBV7-2 and TRBJ2-7, the full variable domain reads GAGVSQSPSNKVTEKGKDVELRCDPISGHTALYWYRQSLGQGLEFLIYFQGNSAPDKSGLPSDRFSAERTGGSVSTLTIQRTQQEDSAVYLCASSLVGLAYEQYFGPGTRLTVT.

This chain connects TRBV19 to TRBJ1-2; TRBD1 agrees at 9 bases. The V segment lost 5 bases and the J segment 2 bases; nucleotides outside the gene matches: 3. The germline V gene encodes CDR1 LNHDA and CDR2 SQIVND (reference sequence). This CDR3 region has 14 residues. CDR3 DNA: TGTGCCAGTAGTCCTGGGACAGGGAACTATGGCTACACCTTC. Amino acids: CASSPGTGNYGYTF.

The J gene is TRBJ1-5, the V gene TRBV27; 7 bases are shared with TRBD1. Germline V lookup: CDR1 MNHEY, CDR2 SMNVEV (reference sequence). Trimming took 8 bases from V and 9 from J; bases not matched to a gene: 19. This CDR3 spans 16 amino acids. The CDR3 sequence: CASAQQGLLQRPPQHF. As DNA, the CDR3 is TGTGCCAGCGCCCAACAGGGGTTATTGCAGAGGCCGCCCCAGCATTTT.

In this sample, this clone turned up once. V is TRBV6-5 and J is TRBJ2-7; D is undetermined. The CDR3 is made up of 9 amino acids. The germline CDR1 and CDR2 sequences are MNHEY and SVGAGI. The V end was cut by 8 bases, the J end by 5 bases, with 4 bases between. This chain's CDR3 is CASGHEQYF. The CDR3 DNA follows: TGTGCCAGCGGCCACGAGCAGTACTTC.

This chain links TRBV18 with TRBJ1-4, with 9 bases fitting TRBD1. V lost 0 bases, J lost 10 bases, and 15 bases stayed unmatched. Germline lookup yields CDR1 KGHSH and CDR2 LQKENI. This CDR3 is 18 amino acids long. The CDR3 spells CASSPPIFDTGGTRKLFF. In DNA, the CDR3 is TGTGCCAGCTCACCACCTATATTCGATACAGGGGGCACAAGAAAACTGTTTTTT.

J is TRBJ1-3 and V is TRBV6-1, with 7 bases aligning to TRBD1. Germline-derived CDR1 and CDR2 are MNHNS and SASEGT. The CDR3 covers 14 residues. With 9 bases clipped from V and 0 bases from J, the junction kept 5 bases outside the gene matches. CDR3 region: CASDRVFSGNTIYF. In DNA form, the CDR3 reads TGTGCCAGTGACAGGGTTTTCTCTGGAAACACCATATATTTT.

The chain carries TRBV19 and TRBJ1-2; D remains ambiguous. This CDR3 has 15 residues. Trimming pared 3 bases from V and 8 bases from J, leaving 19 bases between. Looked up from germline, CDR1 is LNHDA and CDR2 is SQIVND (reference sequence). The CDR3 region has the DNA TGTGCCAGTAGTATGGTATTGGTGAGGGCAGACGGCTACACCTTC. This sequence encodes CASSMVLVRADGYTF.

The J gene is TRBJ1-1, the V gene TRBV7-9, with TRBD1 as a possible D gene (6 bases). CDR3 length equals 15 residues. Trimming took 1 base from V and 4 from J, leaving 13 bases between them. Germline CDR1 reads SEHNR; CDR2 reads FQNEAQ (reference sequence). The CDR3 sequence is CASSLVQGQGTEAFF. CDR3 coding DNA: TGTGCCAGCAGCTTAGTACAGGGTCAGGGCACTGAAGCTTTCTTT.

The chain couples TRBV5-1 to TRBJ1-3, with 8 bases identical to TRBD1. There are 16 residues in the CDR3. J was trimmed by 3 bases and V by 3 bases; bases with no gene match: 8. Germline lookup yields CDR1 SGHRS and CDR2 YFSETQ. As DNA, the CDR3 is TGCGCCAGCAGCTACCAGGGGGCCAGGTATGGAAACACCATATATTTT. Its protein is CASSYQGARYGNTIYF.

The gene calls are TRBV29-1 and TRBJ2-2, with a possible D match to TRBD1 (7 bases). The CDR3 has 13 residues. V dropped 4 bases and J dropped 4 bases, with 10 bases sitting between them. CDR1 is SQVTM and CDR2 is ANQGSEA in the germline V gene. The CDR3 is CSVGRGLTGELFF. The CDR3 DNA follows: TGCAGCGTTGGGAGGGGGCTCACCGGGGAGCTGTTTTTT.

V gene TRBV29-1 combines with J gene TRBJ2-7, with D perhaps matching TRBD2 (6 bases). Germline V gives CDR1 SQVTM, CDR2 ANQGSEA. V was trimmed by 4 bases and J by 4 bases, leaving 11 bases between them. The CDR3 loop spans 12 amino acids. The CDR3 DNA reads as TGCAGCGTTGTAATTAGCGGTTACGAGCAGTACTTC. This codes for CSVVISGYEQYF.